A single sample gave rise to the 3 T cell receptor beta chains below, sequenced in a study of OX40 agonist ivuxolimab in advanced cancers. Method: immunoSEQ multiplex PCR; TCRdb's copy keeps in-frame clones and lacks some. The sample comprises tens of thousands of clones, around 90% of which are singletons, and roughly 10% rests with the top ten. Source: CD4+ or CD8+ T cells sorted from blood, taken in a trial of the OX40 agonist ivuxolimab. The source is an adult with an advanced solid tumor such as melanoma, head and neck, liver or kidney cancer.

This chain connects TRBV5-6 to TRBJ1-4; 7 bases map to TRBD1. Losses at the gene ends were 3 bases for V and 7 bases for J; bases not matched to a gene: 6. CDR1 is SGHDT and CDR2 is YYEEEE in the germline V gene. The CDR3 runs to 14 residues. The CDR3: CASSYRDRPEKLFF. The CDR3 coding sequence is TGTGCCAGCAGCTACCGGGACAGACCTGAAAAACTGTTTTTT.

CDR3 sequence (DNA): TGTGCCAGCAGCAAAGACAACTGCCTAAACTATGGCTACACCTTC. The encoded protein is CASSKDNCLNYGYTF. The V gene is TRBV21-1, the J gene TRBJ1-2. TRBV21-1 is noted as a pseudogene. The CDR3 spans 15 residues.

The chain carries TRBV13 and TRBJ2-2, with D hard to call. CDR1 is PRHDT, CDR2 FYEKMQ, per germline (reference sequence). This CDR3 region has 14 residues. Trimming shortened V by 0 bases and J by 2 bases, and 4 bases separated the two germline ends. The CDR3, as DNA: TGTGCCAGCAGCTTAGGTTTCAACACCGGGGAGCTGTTTTTT. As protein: CASSLGFNTGELFF.